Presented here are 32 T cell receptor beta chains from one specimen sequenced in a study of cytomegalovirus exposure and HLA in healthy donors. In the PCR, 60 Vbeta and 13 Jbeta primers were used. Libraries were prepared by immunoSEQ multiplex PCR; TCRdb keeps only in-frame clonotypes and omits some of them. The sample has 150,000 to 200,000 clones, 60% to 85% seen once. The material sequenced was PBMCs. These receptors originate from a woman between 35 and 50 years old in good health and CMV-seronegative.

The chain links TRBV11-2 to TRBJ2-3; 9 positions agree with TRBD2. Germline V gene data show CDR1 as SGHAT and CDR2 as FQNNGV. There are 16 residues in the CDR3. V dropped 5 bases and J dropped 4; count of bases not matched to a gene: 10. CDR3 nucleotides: TGTGCCAGCAGCCCAACCTTCGGCGGGGGGGCAGATACGCAGTATTTT. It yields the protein CASSPTFGGGADTQYF.

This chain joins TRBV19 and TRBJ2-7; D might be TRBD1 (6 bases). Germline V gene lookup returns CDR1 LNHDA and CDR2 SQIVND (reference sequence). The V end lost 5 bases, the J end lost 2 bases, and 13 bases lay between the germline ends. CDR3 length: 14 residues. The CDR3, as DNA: TGTGCCAGTAGTTCCTTGGACAGTCCCTACGAGCAGTACTTC. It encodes CASSSLDSPYEQYF.

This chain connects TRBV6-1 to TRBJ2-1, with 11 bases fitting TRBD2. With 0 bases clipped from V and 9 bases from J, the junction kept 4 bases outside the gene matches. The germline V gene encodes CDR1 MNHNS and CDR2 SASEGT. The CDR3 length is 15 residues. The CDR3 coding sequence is TGTGCCAGCAGTGAAGCGCTAGGGACTAGCGGTGAGCAGTTCTTC. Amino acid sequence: CASSEALGTSGEQFF.

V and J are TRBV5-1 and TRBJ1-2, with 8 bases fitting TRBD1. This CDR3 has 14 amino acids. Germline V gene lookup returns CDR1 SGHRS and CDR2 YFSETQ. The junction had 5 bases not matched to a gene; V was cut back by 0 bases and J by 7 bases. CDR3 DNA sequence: TGCGCCAGCAGCTTGGGACAGGGGTTGGGTGGCTACACCTTC. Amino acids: CASSLGQGLGGYTF.

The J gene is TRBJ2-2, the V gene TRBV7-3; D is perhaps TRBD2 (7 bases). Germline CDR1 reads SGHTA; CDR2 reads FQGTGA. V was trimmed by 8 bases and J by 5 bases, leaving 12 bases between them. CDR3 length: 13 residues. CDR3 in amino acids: CASSEGGTGELFF. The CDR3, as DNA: TGTGCCAGCTCCGAGGGGGGGACCGGGGAGCTGTTTTTT.

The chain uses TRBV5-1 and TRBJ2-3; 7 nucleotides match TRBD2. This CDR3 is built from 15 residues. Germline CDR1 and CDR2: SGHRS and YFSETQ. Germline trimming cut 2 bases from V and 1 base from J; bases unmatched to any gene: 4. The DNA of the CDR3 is TGCGCCAGCAGCTTTGGGGCGGGGGGCACAGATACGCAGTATTTT. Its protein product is CASSFGAGGTDTQYF.

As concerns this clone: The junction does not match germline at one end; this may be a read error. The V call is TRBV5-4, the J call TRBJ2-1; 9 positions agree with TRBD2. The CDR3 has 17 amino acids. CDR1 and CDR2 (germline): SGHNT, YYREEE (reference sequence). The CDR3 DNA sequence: TGTGTCAGCAAGGGGGCGGGGGGGCAAGGAACCTACAATGAGCAGTTCTTC. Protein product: CVSKGAGGQGTYNEQFF.

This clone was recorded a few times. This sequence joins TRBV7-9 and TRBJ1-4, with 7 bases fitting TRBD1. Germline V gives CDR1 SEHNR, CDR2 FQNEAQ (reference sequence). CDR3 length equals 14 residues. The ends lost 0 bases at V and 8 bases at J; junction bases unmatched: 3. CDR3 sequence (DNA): TGTGCCAGCAGCTTAGCCCAGGGGGGAGAAAAACTGTTTTTT. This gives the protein CASSLAQGGEKLFF.

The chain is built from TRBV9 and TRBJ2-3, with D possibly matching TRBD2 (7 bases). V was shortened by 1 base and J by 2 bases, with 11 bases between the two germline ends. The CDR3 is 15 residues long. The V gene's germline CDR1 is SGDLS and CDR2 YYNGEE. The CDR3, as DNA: TGTGCCAGCAGCGTAATTGGGGGGGCCACAGATACGCAGTATTTT. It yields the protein CASSVIGGATDTQYF.

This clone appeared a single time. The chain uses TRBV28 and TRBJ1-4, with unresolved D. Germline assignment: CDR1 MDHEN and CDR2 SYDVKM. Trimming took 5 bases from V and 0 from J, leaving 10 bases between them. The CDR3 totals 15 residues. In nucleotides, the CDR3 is TGTGCCAGCAGTCCCGCAGGCGCAACTAATGAAAAACTGTTTTTT. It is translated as CASSPAGATNEKLFF.

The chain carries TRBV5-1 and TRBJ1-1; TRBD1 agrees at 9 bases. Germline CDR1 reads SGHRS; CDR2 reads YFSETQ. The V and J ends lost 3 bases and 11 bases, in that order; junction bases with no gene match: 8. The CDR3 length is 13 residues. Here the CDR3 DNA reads TGCGCCAGCAGCTACCCTACGGGGACAGGGGCTTTCTTT. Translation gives CASSYPTGTGAFF.

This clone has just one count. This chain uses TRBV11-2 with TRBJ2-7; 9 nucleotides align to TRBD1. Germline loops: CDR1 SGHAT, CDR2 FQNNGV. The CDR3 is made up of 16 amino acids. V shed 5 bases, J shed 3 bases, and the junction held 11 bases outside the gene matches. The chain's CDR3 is CASSPVAGTGHYEQYF. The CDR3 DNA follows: TGTGCCAGCAGCCCCGTGGCCGGGACAGGGCACTACGAGCAGTACTTC.

CDR3 coding DNA: TGTGCCAGCAGCTCCCTTACAGGAAGGCACGGGGAGCTGTTTTTT. This gives the protein CASSSLTGRHGELFF. V gene TRBV5-4 combines with J gene TRBJ2-2; possible D gene TRBD1, 5 bases. Germline CDR1 and CDR2: SGHNT and YYREEE (reference sequence). This CDR3 is 15 amino acids long. The V end was cut by 3 bases, the J end by 7 bases, with 16 bases between. The full variable domain, in which reference TRBV5-4 and TRBJ2-2 provide the parts outside the CDR3, is ETGVTQSPTHLIKTRGQQVTLRCSSQSGHNTVSWYQQALGQGPQFIFQYYREEENGRGNFPPRFSGLQFPNYSSELNVNALELDDSALYLCASSSLTGRHGELFFGEGSRLTVL.

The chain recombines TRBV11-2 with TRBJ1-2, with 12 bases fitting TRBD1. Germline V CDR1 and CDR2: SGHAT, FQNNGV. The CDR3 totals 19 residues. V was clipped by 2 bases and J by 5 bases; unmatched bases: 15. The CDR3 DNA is TGTGCCAGCAGCTTACGCCCAGGGACAGGGGGCGTAGGTCGGTATGGCTACACCTTC. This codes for CASSLRPGTGGVGRYGYTF.

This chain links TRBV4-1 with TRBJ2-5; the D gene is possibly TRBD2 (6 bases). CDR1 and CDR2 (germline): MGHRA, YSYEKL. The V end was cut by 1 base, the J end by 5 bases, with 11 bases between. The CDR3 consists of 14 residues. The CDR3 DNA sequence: TGCGCCAGCAGCCAAGTCCGGCTAGCGGAGACCCAGTACTTC. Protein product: CASSQVRLAETQYF.

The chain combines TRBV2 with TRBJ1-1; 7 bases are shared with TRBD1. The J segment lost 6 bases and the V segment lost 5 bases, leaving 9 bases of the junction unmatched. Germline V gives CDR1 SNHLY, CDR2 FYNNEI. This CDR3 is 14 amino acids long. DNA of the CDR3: TGTGCCAGCAGTCTACAGGGGTCGGGCTCTGAAGCTTTCTTT. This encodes CASSLQGSGSEAFF.

CDR3 in amino acids: CASSPGARRNTEAFF. The CDR3, as DNA: TGTGCCAGCTCACCGGGGGCAAGAAGGAACACTGAAGCTTTCTTT. The V call is TRBV18, the J call TRBJ1-1, with a tentative D call TRBD1 (6 bases). Per germline, CDR1 KGHSH and CDR2 LQKENI. The CDR3 consists of 15 residues. Trimming took 3 bases from V and 1 from J, leaving 12 bases between them.

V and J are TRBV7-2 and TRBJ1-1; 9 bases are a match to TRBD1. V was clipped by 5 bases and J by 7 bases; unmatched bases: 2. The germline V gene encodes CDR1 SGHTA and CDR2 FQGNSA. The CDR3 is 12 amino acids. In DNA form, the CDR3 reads TGTGCCAGCAGCCGACAGGGGGTTGAAGCTTTCTTT. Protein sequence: CASSRQGVEAFF.

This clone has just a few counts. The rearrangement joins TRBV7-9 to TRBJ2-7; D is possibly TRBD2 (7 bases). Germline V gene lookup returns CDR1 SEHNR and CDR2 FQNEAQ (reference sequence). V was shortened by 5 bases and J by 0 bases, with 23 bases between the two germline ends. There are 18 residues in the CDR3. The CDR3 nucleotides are TGTGCCAGCAGCCTAGGGCGGGGAGGGCCCAGGGGCTCCTACGAGCAGTACTTC. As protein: CASSLGRGGPRGSYEQYF. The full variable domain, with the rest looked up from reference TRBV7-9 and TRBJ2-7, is DTGVSQNPRHKITKRGQNVTFRCDPISEHNRLYWYRQTLGQGPEFLTYFQNEAQLEKSRLLSDRFSAERPKGSFSTLEIQRTEQGDSAMYLCASSLGRGGPRGSYEQYFGPGTRLTVT.

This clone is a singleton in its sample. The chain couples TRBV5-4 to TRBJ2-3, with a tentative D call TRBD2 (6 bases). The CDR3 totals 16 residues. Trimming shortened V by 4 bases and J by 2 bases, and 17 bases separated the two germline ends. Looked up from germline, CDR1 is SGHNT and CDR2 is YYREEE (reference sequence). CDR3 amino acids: CASSAGLPLSTDTQYF. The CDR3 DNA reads TGTGCCAGCAGCGCGGGACTCCCCCTTTCCACAGATACGCAGTATTTT.

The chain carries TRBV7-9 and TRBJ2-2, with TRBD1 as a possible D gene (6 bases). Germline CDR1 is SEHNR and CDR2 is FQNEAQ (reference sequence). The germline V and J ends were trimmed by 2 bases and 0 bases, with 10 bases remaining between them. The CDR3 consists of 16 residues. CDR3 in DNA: TGTGCCAGCAGCTTAACAGGGTCTACGAACACCGGGGAGCTGTTTTTT. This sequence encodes CASSLTGSTNTGELFF.

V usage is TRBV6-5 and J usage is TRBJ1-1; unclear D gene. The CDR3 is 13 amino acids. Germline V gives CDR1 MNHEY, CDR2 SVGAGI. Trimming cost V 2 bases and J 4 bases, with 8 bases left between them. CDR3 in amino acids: CASSYEVTTEAFF. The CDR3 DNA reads TGTGCCAGCAGTTACGAGGTAACCACTGAAGCTTTCTTT.

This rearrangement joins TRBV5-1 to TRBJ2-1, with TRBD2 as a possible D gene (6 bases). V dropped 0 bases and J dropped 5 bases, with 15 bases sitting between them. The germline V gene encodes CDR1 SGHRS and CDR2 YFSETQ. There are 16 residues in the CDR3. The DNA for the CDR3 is TGCGCCAGCAGCTTGGTGGGGGGACTCAGAAACAATGAGCAGTTCTTC. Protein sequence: CASSLVGGLRNNEQFF.

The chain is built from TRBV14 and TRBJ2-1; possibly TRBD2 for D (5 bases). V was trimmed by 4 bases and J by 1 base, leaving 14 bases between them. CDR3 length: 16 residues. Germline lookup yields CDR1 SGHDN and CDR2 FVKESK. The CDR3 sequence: CASSPYRRRSYNEQFF. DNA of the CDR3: TGTGCCAGCAGCCCCTATCGGCGGAGGTCCTACAATGAGCAGTTCTTC.

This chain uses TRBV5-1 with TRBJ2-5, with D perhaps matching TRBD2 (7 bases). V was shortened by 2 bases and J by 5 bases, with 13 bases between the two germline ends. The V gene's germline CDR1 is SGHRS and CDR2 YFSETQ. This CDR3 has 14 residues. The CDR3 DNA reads TGCGCCAGCAGCTTACTCAGGGGAGGGGAGACCCAGTACTTC. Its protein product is CASSLLRGGETQYF.

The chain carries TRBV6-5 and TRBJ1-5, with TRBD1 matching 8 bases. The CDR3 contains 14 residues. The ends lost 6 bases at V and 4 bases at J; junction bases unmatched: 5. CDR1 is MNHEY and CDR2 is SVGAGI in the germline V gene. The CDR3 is CASRQGGKNQPQHF. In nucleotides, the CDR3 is TGTGCCAGCAGACAGGGGGGTAAGAATCAGCCCCAGCATTTT.

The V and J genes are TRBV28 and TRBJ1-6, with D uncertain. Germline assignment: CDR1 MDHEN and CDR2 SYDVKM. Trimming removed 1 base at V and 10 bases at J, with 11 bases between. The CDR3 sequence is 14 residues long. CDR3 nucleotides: TGTGCCAGCAGTTTATTTTCCCGAGGGTCACCCCTCCACTTT. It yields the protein CASSLFSRGSPLHF.

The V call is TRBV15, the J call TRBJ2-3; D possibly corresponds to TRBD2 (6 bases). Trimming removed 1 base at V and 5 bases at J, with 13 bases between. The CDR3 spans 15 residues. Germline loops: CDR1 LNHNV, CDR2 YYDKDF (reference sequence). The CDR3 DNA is TGTGCCACCAGCAGAGTAGGCGGGGCCTTAGATACGCAGTATTTT. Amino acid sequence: CATSRVGGALDTQYF.

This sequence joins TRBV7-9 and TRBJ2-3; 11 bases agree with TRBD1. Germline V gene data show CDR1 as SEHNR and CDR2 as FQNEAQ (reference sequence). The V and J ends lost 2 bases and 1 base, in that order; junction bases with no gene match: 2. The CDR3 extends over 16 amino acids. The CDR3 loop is CASSLRGQGGTDTQYF. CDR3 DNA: TGTGCCAGCAGCTTAAGGGGACAGGGGGGCACAGATACGCAGTATTTT.

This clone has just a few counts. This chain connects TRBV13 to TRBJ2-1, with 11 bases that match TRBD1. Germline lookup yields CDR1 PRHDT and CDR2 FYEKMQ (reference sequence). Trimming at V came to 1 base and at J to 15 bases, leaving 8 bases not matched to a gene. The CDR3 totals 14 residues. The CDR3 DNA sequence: TGTGCCAGCAGCTTAGACGGGACAGGGGGTCGTCCGTTCTTC. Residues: CASSLDGTGGRPFF.

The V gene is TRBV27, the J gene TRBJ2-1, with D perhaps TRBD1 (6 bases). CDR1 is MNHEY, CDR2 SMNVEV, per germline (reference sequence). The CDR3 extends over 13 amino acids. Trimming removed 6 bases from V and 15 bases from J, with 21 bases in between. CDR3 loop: CASSTQQGRIGFF. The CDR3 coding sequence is TGTGCCAGCAGCACTCAACAGGGACGAATAGGGTTCTTC.

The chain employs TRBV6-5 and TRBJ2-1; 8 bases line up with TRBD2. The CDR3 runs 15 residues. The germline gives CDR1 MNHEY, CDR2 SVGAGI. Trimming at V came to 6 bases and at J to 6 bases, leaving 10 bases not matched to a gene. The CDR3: CASRVAGIGGNEQFF. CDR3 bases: TGTGCCAGCAGGGTAGCGGGGATTGGGGGCAATGAGCAGTTCTTC.